This TCR beta chain was captured by sequencing in a study of shared clonotypes between healthy human individuals. In the study overall: The study used three CD4 naive, three CD4 memory, two CD8 naive and one CD8 memory plate per donor. Overall study findings and caveats: The authors sampled blood alone, and tissue repertoires likely differ.

This was a deep-level run. In the original analysis: ImmunoSEQ only sent back junction sequences with no quality scores, so filtering was done differently. This table comes from immunoSEQ multiplex PCR, and its TCRdb copy is limited to in-frame clones, with some not included. V, J and clone size were drawn from that table, and D and trimming were deduced from the DNA. The sample has about 2 million clones, 85% to 95% seen once. Germline V lookup: CDR1 DFQATT, CDR2 SNEGSKA (reference sequence). The CDR3 runs to 10 residues. A word on this clone: What it binds is not known. Its ends do not fully match the called genes, so a read error is possible.

Sequenced sample: naive CD4+ T cells sorted from blood. Subset reported: CD45RA+ positively selected. This chain links TRBV20-1 with TRBJ1-1; D may be TRBD1 (5 bases). This sequence originates from a man between 18 and 35 years old in good health. The CDR3, as DNA: TGCAGTCCATCTACGACAGTTCGGCTCTTT. The encoded protein is CSPSTTVRLF.